Shown below are 27 T cell receptor beta chains from a single sample sequenced in a study of post-analysis software for immune sequencing data. Antigen specificity for these receptors is unknown. Broader study findings: Five TRBV segments occurring more often in patients than controls included TRBV5-6, TRBV5-1 and TRBV20-1.

Unique molecular identifiers featured in each of the TCR beta cDNA libraries. From the PCR reads, TCRdb called clonotypes with MiXCR, one entry per CDR3 protein. This table holds roughly 540,000 distinct CDR3 sequences, roughly 34% found once. Sample: blood. The source is a girl aged 2 to 17 with multiple sclerosis.

This clonotype came up a few times. This chain uses TRBV28 with TRBJ2-7, with 8 bases matching TRBD1. CDR1 MDHEN and CDR2 SYDVKM come from the germline V gene. Trimming took 8 bases from V and 3 from J; bases not matched to a gene: 12. This CDR3 has 15 residues. CDR3 residues: CASLGAGQVLYEQYF. The CDR3 coding sequence is TGTGCCAGCCTCGGGGCGGGACAGGTACTCTACGAGCAGTACTTC.

This clonotype was picked up a small number of times. The CDR3, as DNA: TGCAGCGTTGCTCCCGGCGATGAGCAGTTCTTC. As protein: CSVAPGDEQFF. The chain carries TRBV29-1 and TRBJ2-1; D gene uncertain. Germline V CDR1 and CDR2: SQVTM, ANQGSEA. Trimming stripped 4 bases from V and 8 bases from J, with 9 bases between. The CDR3 is 11 residues long.

This clonotype was picked up one time. The rearrangement joins TRBV9 to TRBJ2-1, with 9 bases lining up with TRBD2. Germline-derived CDR1 and CDR2 are SGDLS and YYNGEE. The length of the CDR3 is 15 residues. The V segment lost 6 bases and the J segment 6 bases; nucleotides outside the gene matches: 10. The CDR3 reads CASIQREAPFNEQFF. The CDR3 bases are TGTGCCAGCATCCAGCGGGAGGCCCCATTCAATGAGCAGTTCTTC.

The rearrangement links TRBV10-3 to TRBJ2-7; perhaps TRBD1 as D (5 bases). The J call is uncertain, as TRBJ2-5 better fits the DNA end. CDR3 size: 15 residues. Looked up from germline, CDR1 is ENHRY and CDR2 is SYGVKD. The CDR3 is CAISPRAGLEETQYF. CDR3 sequence (DNA): TGTGCCATCAGTCCAAGGGCAGGGTTGGAAGAGACCCAGTACTTC.

The gene calls are TRBV3-1 and TRBJ1-4, with D tentatively TRBD1 (6 bases). Germline loops: CDR1 LGHDT, CDR2 YNNKEL (reference sequence). This CDR3 contains 14 residues. V lost 5 bases to trimming and J lost 7 bases, with 14 bases between them. CDR3 region: CASSYARTAEKLFF. As DNA, the CDR3 is TGTGCCAGCAGCTACGCGAGGACAGCTGAAAAACTGTTTTTT.

The chain links TRBV20-1 to TRBJ2-2; either TRBD1 or TRBD2 may fit D (7 bases each). Germline assignment: CDR1 DFQATT and CDR2 SNEGSKA (reference sequence). This CDR3 contains 14 residues. V was pared by 6 bases and J by 5 bases, with 16 bases between. CDR3 in amino acids: CSAPGQGGTGELFF. CDR3 sequence (DNA): TGCAGTGCCCCTGGCCAGGGGGGGACCGGGGAGCTGTTTTTT.

This chain links TRBV6-1 with TRBJ2-1, with a tentative D call TRBD2 (7 bases). CDR1 MNHNS and CDR2 SASEGT come from the germline V gene. The CDR3 length is 16 residues. Trimming left V 0 bases short and J 9 bases short, with 18 bases between. As DNA, the CDR3 is TGTGCCAGCAGTGAAGCGTTAGGGGGGGGGCCCGCTGAGCAGTTCTTC. Encoded protein: CASSEALGGGPAEQFF.

For this clonotype: Since a much larger clone is just one base distant, this may be a read error. This chain connects TRBV9 to TRBJ2-5; 8 bases are a match to TRBD2. The V gene end was trimmed by 5 bases and the J gene end by 1 base; junction bases not matched to a gene: 10. The germline V gene encodes CDR1 SGDLS and CDR2 YYNGEE. The CDR3 is made up of 16 amino acids. CDR3 coding DNA: TGTGCCAGCAGTCAAGGACGAGCGGGGGTCCAAGAGACCCAGTACTTC. Its translation is CASSQGRAGVQETQYF.

This clonotype was seen only a few times. V gene TRBV20-1 combines with J gene TRBJ2-5; either TRBD1 or TRBD2 may supply D (5 bases each). Germline CDR1 is DFQATT and CDR2 is SNEGSKA (reference sequence). V gave up 6 bases and J gave up 0 bases, with 17 bases separating them. This CDR3 is built from 15 residues. The CDR3 coding sequence is TGCAGTGCAATCCCGGGACGGAGAGACCAAGAGACCCAGTACTTC. This codes for CSAIPGRRDQETQYF.

This clonotype appeared a few times. The chain carries TRBV12-3 or TRBV12-4 and TRBJ2-5; D assignment may be TRBD1 or TRBD2 (5 bases each). V lost 6 bases and J 4 bases, leaving 18 bases between the germline ends. The CDR3 covers 15 residues. The CDR3 DNA sequence: TGTGCCAGCAGCAGGAAGTTGGGGACGGGAGAGACCCAGTACTTC. It yields the protein CASSRKLGTGETQYF.

The J gene is TRBJ2-7, the V gene TRBV12-2; the table's D call, TRBD1, was not checked against the DNA. TRBV12-2 has pseudogene status. This CDR3 is built from 14 residues. The DNA of the CDR3 is TGTGCAAGTCGCTTCCGCGGGAAAGGGAACGAGCAGTACTTC. As protein: CASRFRGKGNEQYF.

The chain is built from TRBV6-6 and TRBJ1-6; 9 nucleotides line up with TRBD1. CDR3 length equals 14 residues. The ends lost 6 bases at V and 9 bases at J; junction bases unmatched: 6. Per the germline V gene, CDR1 is MNHNY and CDR2 is SVGAGI (reference sequence). This chain's CDR3 is CASSKTGGSSPLHF. DNA for the CDR3: TGTGCCAGCAGCAAAACAGGGGGCAGTTCACCCCTCCACTTT.

The CDR3 nucleotides are TGTGCCAGCAGCTCACGGGGGCTCGATGGCTACACCTTC. This sequence encodes CASSSRGLDGYTF. This rearrangement joins TRBV5-8 to TRBJ1-2, with D maybe TRBD1 (6 bases). The CDR3 contains 13 residues. Germline CDR1 SGHTS, CDR2 YDEGEE. The ends were cut back, 3 bases at V and 6 bases at J, with 12 bases in the middle.

This clonotype has more than one count but fewer than ten. V gene TRBV6-5 combines with J gene TRBJ2-7; D is perhaps TRBD2 (6 bases). Trimming took 6 bases from V and 2 from J, leaving 17 bases between them. From germline, CDR1 is MNHEY and CDR2 SVGAGI. The CDR3 is 15 residues long. The CDR3 region has the DNA TGTGCCAGCAGGGGAGGACACGGATTTACCTACGAGCAGTACTTC. Its protein is CASRGGHGFTYEQYF.

The V gene is TRBV6-1, the J gene TRBJ1-2; 11 nucleotides align to TRBD1. V dropped 7 bases and J dropped 3; count of bases not matched to a gene: 16. CDR1 and CDR2 (germline): MNHNS, SASEGT. The CDR3 sequence is 18 residues long. DNA for the CDR3: TGTGCCAGCACCCGATCAGGATTACCGGGACAGGGGGACTATGGCTACACCTTC. It is translated as CASTRSGLPGQGDYGYTF.

The chain links TRBV29-1 to TRBJ2-1; D is possibly TRBD1 (5 bases). Germline values: CDR1 SQVTM, CDR2 ANQGSEA. The CDR3 spans 13 residues. Trimming took off 1 base at V and 8 bases at J, with 12 bases between the two ends. As DNA, the CDR3 is TGCAGCGTTGAAGGACAGCCCACGGATGAGCAGTTCTTC. This gives the protein CSVEGQPTDEQFF.

The chain combines TRBV7-3 with TRBJ2-7, with 10 bases lining up with TRBD1. The CDR3 runs 14 residues. From germline, CDR1 is SGHTA and CDR2 FQGTGA. V trimming: 4 bases; J trimming: 5 bases; junction bases outside the gene matches: 5. This CDR3 is CASSSRDRGHEQYF. As DNA, the CDR3 is TGTGCCAGCAGCTCCCGGGACAGGGGCCACGAGCAGTACTTC.

The V call is TRBV20-1, the J call TRBJ2-5, with D perhaps TRBD1 (6 bases). The V gene's germline CDR1 is DFQATT and CDR2 SNEGSKA (reference sequence). Trimming removed 6 bases from V and 5 bases from J, with 22 bases in between. The length of the CDR3 is 15 residues. The CDR3 region has the DNA TGCAGTGCCTGGGGCCCTAACAGGGTCGGGGAGACCCAGTACTTC. It codes for CSAWGPNRVGETQYF.

The chain recombines TRBV12-3 or TRBV12-4 with TRBJ2-3; TRBD2 is a possible D gene (5 bases). V lost 2 bases and J lost 5, with 17 bases in between. This CDR3 is 16 amino acids long. The CDR3 DNA sequence: TGTGCCAGCAGTTTATTTTTCAGGTCCAGCGGAGATACGCAGTATTTT. Amino acid sequence: CASSLFFRSSGDTQYF.

The rearrangement uses TRBV7-3 and TRBJ2-5; perhaps TRBD2 as D (7 bases). The CDR3 consists of 15 residues. V was clipped by 3 bases and J by 4 bases, with 15 bases between them. Germline values: CDR1 SGHTA, CDR2 FQGTGA. The CDR3 reads CASSLGRGRGETQYF. CDR3 in DNA: TGTGCCAGCAGCTTGGGGCGGGGGCGCGGAGAGACCCAGTACTTC.

V usage is TRBV20-1 and J usage is TRBJ2-2; perhaps TRBD2 as D (5 bases). The CDR3 is 13 amino acids. Germline V gives CDR1 DFQATT, CDR2 SNEGSKA (reference sequence). Trimming removed 0 bases at V and 5 bases at J, with 7 bases between. The CDR3 protein is CSAREGSTGELFF. The CDR3 region has the DNA TGCAGTGCTAGAGAAGGGAGTACCGGGGAGCTGTTTTTT.

This chain joins TRBV6-5 and TRBJ1-6; D unresolved. V was cut by 6 bases and J by 3 bases, with 9 bases left in between. In germline, CDR1 is MNHEY, CDR2 SVGAGI. CDR3 size: 14 residues. The CDR3 reads CASRTHLYNSPLHF. CDR3 DNA sequence: TGTGCCAGCAGAACACACCTCTATAATTCACCCCTCCACTTT.

The V call is TRBV10-3, the J call TRBJ2-5, with TRBD1 as a possible D gene (5 bases). V was cut by 8 bases and J by 3 bases, with 16 bases left in between. CDR3 size: 14 residues. Germline V gene sequence: CDR1 ENHRY, CDR2 SYGVKD. CDR3 in DNA: TGTGCCATCCCTAAATCAAGGGGCGAAGAGACCCAGTACTTC. Its translation: CAIPKSRGEETQYF.

This clonotype was seen more than once but under ten times. The chain has TRBV28 and TRBJ2-6, with a weak D call TRBD1 (6 bases). The germline V and J ends were trimmed by 9 bases and 2 bases, with 14 bases remaining between them. Germline V gives CDR1 MDHEN, CDR2 SYDVKM. The CDR3 contains 15 residues. CDR3 amino acids: CASSQGGPGANVLTF. In DNA form, the CDR3 reads TGTGCCAGTTCCCAAGGGGGTCCTGGGGCCAACGTCCTGACTTTC. Using reference TRBV28 and TRBJ2-6 for the parts outside the CDR3, the full variable domain is DVKVTQSSRYLVKRTGEKVFLECVQDMDHENMFWYRQDPGLGLRLIYFSYDVKMKEKGDIPEGYSVSREKKERFSLILESASTNQTSMYLCASSQGGPGANVLTFGAGSRLTVL.

This clonotype has a handful of counts. V gene TRBV7-8 combines with J gene TRBJ2-1; 14 nucleotides agree with TRBD2. CDR1 is SGHVS, CDR2 FQNEAQ, per germline. This CDR3 contains 19 residues. After removal of 4 bases from V and 0 bases from J, the junction contained 8 bases not matched to a gene. CDR3 region: CASSSRLAGGESSYNEQFF. CDR3 DNA: TGTGCCAGCAGCTCCCGACTAGCGGGGGGGGAAAGCTCCTACAATGAGCAGTTCTTC. Full variable domain (rest looked up from reference TRBV7-8 and TRBJ2-1): GAGVSQSPRYKVAKRGQDVALRCDPISGHVSLFWYQQALGQGPEFLTYFQNEAQLDKSGLPSDRFFAERPEGSVSTLKIQRTQQEDSAVYLCASSSRLAGGESSYNEQFFGPGTRLTVL.

The chain links TRBV7-2 to TRBJ1-5; D remains ambiguous. Germline CDR1 reads SGHTA; CDR2 reads FQGNSA. With 2 bases removed from V and 7 bases from J, the gap between germline ends came to 18 bases. This CDR3 comprises 16 residues. As DNA, the CDR3 is TGTGCCAGCAGCTTATGGGGAGGTGCGTCGCGCCAGCCCCAGCATTTT. Residues: CASSLWGGASRQPQHF.

A few counts support this clonotype. The chain has TRBV27 and TRBJ2-3; maybe TRBD1 (6 bases). Germline lookup yields CDR1 MNHEY and CDR2 SMNVEV (reference sequence). CDR3 length: 15 amino acids. Trimming stripped 4 bases from V and 4 bases from J, with 15 bases between. CDR3 coding DNA: TGTGCCAGCAGTTACTCAGGGGCAGGGGCAGATACGCAGTATTTT. It specifies CASSYSGAGADTQYF.